A selection of T cell receptor beta chains follows, all from one sample in a study of OX40 agonist ivuxolimab in advanced cancers. Sequencing used immunoSEQ multiplex PCR; TCRdb keeps in-frame clones, though not all of them. This sample has more than 50,000 clones; 80% to 90% occur once, and the top ten carry roughly 2.3%. The specimen was CD4+ or CD8+ T cells sorted from blood, collected in a trial of the OX40 agonist ivuxolimab. These receptors were obtained from an adult with an advanced solid tumor such as melanoma, head and neck, liver or kidney cancer. CDR3s include the opening cysteine and the closing phenylalanine or tryptophan. The D gene is left open where the match is weak. Only part of the rows carry a size: once, few, many, or a class if the clone is expanded.

J,D,size,V,CDR3,DNA
TRBJ1-1,-,-,TRBV4-2,CASSQEGSMNTEAFF,TGTGCCAGCAGCCAAGAGGGATCAATGAACACTGAAGCTTTCTTT
TRBJ2-7,TRBD1,few,TRBV28,CASSFPTGSAYEQYF,TGTGCCAGCAGTTTCCCGACAGGGTCCGCCTACGAGCAGTACTTC
TRBJ1-6,TRBD1,few,TRBV7-3,CASSSTGQGNSPLHF,TGTGCCAGCAGCTCCACCGGACAGGGGAATTCACCCCTCCACTTT
TRBJ2-1,-,-,TRBV5-4,CASSLETAYNEQFF,TGTGCCAGCAGCCTTGAGACAGCGTACAATGAGCAGTTCTTC
TRBJ1-4,-,once,TRBV5-1,CASSLASIPGRGEKLFF,TGCGCCAGCAGCTTGGCCTCGATACCAGGGAGAGGTGAAAAACTGTTTTTT
TRBJ1-2,TRBD1,once,TRBV28,CASRQGNLYGYTF,TGTGCCAGCAGACAGGGGAATCTTTATGGCTACACCTTC
TRBJ2-2,TRBD1,-,TRBV4-1,CASSSAGTGPTGELFF,TGCGCCAGCAGCTCCGCCGGGACAGGGCCCACCGGGGAGCTGTTTTTT
TRBJ1-3,-,-,TRBV9,CASSVGLLGGNTIYF,TGTGCCAGCAGCGTCGGACTTCTGGGGGGAAACACCATATATTTT
TRBJ2-3,TRBD2,-,TRBV2,CASSALAGGASSTDTQYF,TGTGCCAGCAGCGCCCTAGCGGGGGGCGCCTCTAGCACAGATACGCAGTATTTT
TRBJ1-1,-,few,TRBV12-5,CASGKNREAFF,TGTGCTAGTGGGAAGAACCGGGAAGCTTTCTTT
TRBJ2-5,TRBD2,-,TRBV5-1,CASSSSGGSVKETQYF,TGCGCCAGCAGCTCTAGCGGGGGGTCTGTAAAAGAGACCCAGTACTTC
TRBJ1-1,-,-,TRBV7-2,CASSLNALLGEAFF,TGTGCCAGCAGCCTTAACGCACTGTTAGGTGAAGCTTTCTTT
TRBJ2-6,-,-,TRBV5-1,CASSLATHTGANVLTF,TGCGCCAGCAGCTTGGCCACGCACACTGGGGCCAACGTCCTGACTTTC
TRBJ1-5,-,-,TRBV27,CASSPQRGSLGQPQHF,TGTGCCAGCAGTCCCCAGAGGGGCAGCCTCGGTCAGCCCCAGCATTTT